This T cell receptor (beta chain) came from a study of blood T cell repertoires in COVID-19. The protocol was immunoSEQ multiplex PCR, while the TCRdb copy is restricted to in-frame clones and leaves out a portion. The sample has roughly 520,000 clones; roughly 90% are singletons. This clone was seen once. Germline V CDR1 and CDR2: SNHLY, FYNNEI. The CDR3 runs to 16 residues. V was pared by 8 bases and J by 0 bases, with 17 bases between. The J gene is TRBJ2-1, the V gene TRBV2; possible D gene TRBD2, 6 bases. This receptor was identified in a woman between 35 and 50 years old who had recovered from COVID-19. Sequenced material: PBMCs or T cells enriched from blood (not recorded which). In nucleotides, the CDR3 is TGTGCCAGCCTCCCGGGAGTGGGGATCTCCTACAATGAGCAGTTCTTC. Protein product: CASLPGVGISYNEQFF.